This T cell receptor beta chain was found in a study of cytomegalovirus exposure and HLA in healthy donors. About the research overall: The study's early data release held roughly 91 million unique TCRs from HLA-typed donors. Findings and limits, study-wide: Roughly uniform depth of sequencing across donors was assumed in presence/absence analyses.

CDR3 size: 14 residues. V trimming: 4 bases; J trimming: 5 bases; junction bases outside the gene matches: 5. Germline assignment: CDR1 SGHNT and CDR2 YYREEE (reference sequence). This PCR relied on a set of 60 Vbeta primers and 13 Jbeta primers. Libraries were prepared by immunoSEQ multiplex PCR; TCRdb keeps only in-frame clonotypes and omits some of them. The data contain about 200,000 clones, 81% of them singletons. With regard to this clone: Antigen: not known.

What was sequenced was PBMCs. V gene TRBV5-4 combines with J gene TRBJ2-5, with TRBD2 matching over 10 bases. The sequence was collected from a middle-aged man in good health and CMV-seropositive. CDR3 sequence (DNA): TGTGCCAGCAGCGCCACTAGCGGGAAGGAGACCCAGTACTTC. It specifies CASSATSGKETQYF.